The rows below give T cell receptor beta chains drawn from one sample of a study. Method: immunoSEQ multiplex PCR; TCRdb's copy keeps in-frame clones and lacks some. The repertoire holds under 90,000 clones, roughly 95% seen once, with around 4.6% in the top ten. The sequenced sample was PBMCs. These receptors were obtained from a man aged 35 to 55 with rheumatoid arthritis. The CDR3 runs from the conserved cysteine through the conserved F or W. The D gene is left open where the match is weak. Not all rows give a size; the values are once, few, many and, for expanded clones, a class.

clone_size	cdr3_length	d_call	v_call	j_call	cdr3_aa	cdr3_nt
.	16	TRBD2	TRBV13	TRBJ2-3	CASSSGGGRVTDTQYF	TGTGCCAGCAGCTCGGGGGGGGGCCGAGTCACAGATACGCAGTATTTT
once	15	.	TRBV7-2	TRBJ1-5	CASSLESSADQPQHF	TGTGCCAGCAGCTTAGAATCTTCGGCCGATCAGCCCCAGCATTTT
.	13	TRBD1	TRBV28	TRBJ2-7	CASSLRDRGPGDF	TGTGCCAGCAGTCTCCGGGACAGGGGTCCGGGGGACTTC
.	15	TRBD2	TRBV7-3	TRBJ2-5	CASSLLGGPQETQYF	TGTGCCAGCAGCTTATTGGGAGGGCCCCAAGAGACCCAGTACTTC
.	15	TRBD1	TRBV6-5	TRBJ1-5	CASRMGQGASQPQHF	TGTGCCAGCAGAATGGGACAGGGGGCTTCCCAGCCCCAGCATTTT
.	13	TRBD1	TRBV5-1	TRBJ2-7	CASSNDRAYEQYF	TGCGCCAGCAGCAATGACAGGGCCTACGAGCAGTACTTC
once	15	TRBD2	TRBV7-3	TRBJ2-5	CASSFLAGAEETQYF	TGTGCCAGCAGCTTCCTAGCGGGAGCTGAAGAGACCCAGTACTTC
.	13	.	TRBV9	TRBJ2-5	CASSVGLFETQYF	TGTGCCAGCAGCGTAGGTCTGTTCGAGACCCAGTACTTC
.	13	.	TRBV3-1/TRBV3-2	TRBJ2-5	CASSQVNGLTQYF	TGTGCCAGCAGCCAAGTGAACGGTCTGACCCAGTACTTC
.	15	TRBD1	TRBV11-2	TRBJ2-7	CASSPQGTGSYEQYF	TGTGCCAGCAGCCCACAAGGGACAGGGTCCTACGAGCAGTACTTC
once	15	TRBD1	TRBV18	TRBJ2-5	CASSPFTQGEETQYF	TGTGCCAGCTCACCTTTTACGCAGGGGGAAGAGACCCAGTACTTC
once	14	.	TRBV2	TRBJ2-1	CASSRGYSYNEQFF	TGTGCCAGCAGTCGGGGGTATTCCTACAATGAGCAGTTCTTC
.	14	TRBD1	TRBV6-5	TRBJ1-1	CASRRQGGETEAFF	TGTGCCAGCAGGCGACAGGGGGGAGAAACTGAAGCTTTCTTT
.	16	.	TRBV5-1	TRBJ1-1	CASSLTYQGLNTEAFF	TGCGCCAGCAGCTTGACCTACCAGGGGTTAAACACTGAAGCTTTCTTT
.	17	TRBD1	TRBV19	TRBJ2-2	CASRLTWTGGITGELFF	TGTGCCAGTAGGCTTACGTGGACAGGGGGCATCACCGGGGAGCTGTTTTTT
.	14	TRBD1	TRBV27	TRBJ2-7	CASSPRQGLYEQYF	TGTGCCAGCAGTCCCAGACAGGGCTTGTACGAGCAGTACTTC
.	14	.	TRBV21-1	TRBJ2-7	CASSNRDRRYEQYF	TGTGCCAGCAGCAATCGGGACCGTCGCTACGAGCAGTACTTC
.	16	TRBD1	TRBV6-5	TRBJ1-2	CASSSPRRQGDYGYTF	TGTGCCAGCAGTTCACCCCGTCGACAGGGTGACTATGGCTACACCTTC
few	16	.	TRBV10-2	TRBJ1-5	CASSRVGEGGNQPQHF	TGCGCCAGCAGCCGAGTGGGGGAGGGAGGCAATCAGCCCCAGCATTTT
.	15	TRBD2	TRBV4-3	TRBJ2-7	CASSLGLDDLYEQYF	TGCGCCAGCAGCTTAGGACTAGACGACCTGTACGAGCAGTACTTC
.	16	.	TRBV6-1	TRBJ1-2	CASSVWDNESNYGYTF	TGTGCCAGCAGTGTTTGGGACAACGAATCTAACTATGGCTACACCTTC
.	14	.	TRBV11-2	TRBJ1-2	CASSFGGGRDGYTF	TGTGCCAGCAGTTTTGGAGGGGGTAGGGATGGCTACACCTTC
.	11	.	TRBV30	TRBJ2-1	CAWNSPSYLFF	TGTGCCTGGAATAGCCCTTCTTATTTGTTCTTC
few	15	TRBD1	TRBV28	TRBJ2-7	CASRGDRAGHYEQYF	TGTGCCAGCAGGGGCGACAGGGCCGGTCATTACGAGCAGTACTTC
.	15	TRBD1	TRBV19	TRBJ2-7	CASSTTDRVVGEQYF	TGTGCCAGTAGTACAACGGACAGGGTGGTTGGCGAGCAGTACTTC
.	15	TRBD1	TRBV6-5	TRBJ1-2	CASSPDRAHNYGYTF	TGTGCCAGCAGTCCTGACAGGGCTCATAACTATGGCTACACCTTC
.	15	.	TRBV14	TRBJ2-3	CASSQYLTSTDTQYF	TGTGCCAGCAGCCAGTACCTTACTAGCACAGATACGCAGTATTTT
.	15	.	TRBV6-6	TRBJ1-3	CASSQGRSSGNTIYF	TGTGCCAGCAGTCAGGGACGGAGCTCTGGAAACACCATATATTTT
.	15	TRBD1	TRBV11-2	TRBJ2-2	CASSLYRGRTGELFF	TGTGCCAGCAGCCTCTACAGGGGGCGAACCGGGGAGCTGTTTTTT
.	15	TRBD1	TRBV6-6	TRBJ2-5	CASSSQPGTEETQYF	TGTGCCAGCAGTTCGCAGCCCGGGACAGAAGAGACCCAGTACTTC
.	14	TRBD1	TRBV19	TRBJ1-2	CASSYQGVGYGYTF	TGTGCCAGTAGTTATCAGGGGGTAGGCTATGGCTACACCTTC
.	15	.	TRBV6-5	TRBJ2-5	CASSLGRGLKETQYF	TGTGCCAGCAGTCTGGGTAGGGGCCTAAAAGAGACCCAGTACTTC
few	14	TRBD1	TRBV19	TRBJ1-6	CASSTTGGNSPLHF	TGTGCCAGTAGTACGACAGGGGGTAATTCACCCCTCCACTTT
.	14	TRBD1	TRBV5-1	TRBJ1-2	CASSSGQAGYGYTF	TGCGCCAGCAGCTCCGGACAGGCCGGCTATGGCTACACCTTC
.	13	.	TRBV28	TRBJ1-1	CASTPRGRAEAFF	TGTGCCAGCACTCCACGGGGTCGAGCTGAAGCTTTCTTT
.	15	TRBD1	TRBV7-9	TRBJ1-4	CASSSDRGDHEKLFF	TGTGCCAGCAGCTCGGACAGGGGGGACCATGAAAAACTGTTTTTT
.	17	TRBD2	TRBV6-2/TRBV6-3	TRBJ2-1	CASSYSRTSGNYNEQFF	TGTGCCAGCAGTTACTCCCGGACTAGCGGGAACTACAATGAGCAGTTCTTC
.	16	.	TRBV27	TRBJ1-2	CASRGGSGSFNYGYTF	TGTGCCAGCAGGGGGGGGTCAGGTTCTTTTAACTATGGCTACACCTTC
.	13	.	TRBV6-5	TRBJ2-2	CASRSGGTGELFF	TGTGCCAGCAGATCTGGAGGAACCGGGGAGCTGTTTTTT
.	14	TRBD1	TRBV7-9	TRBJ1-2	CASSPDRGLNGYTF	TGTGCCAGCAGCCCGGACAGGGGGCTTAATGGCTACACCTTC
.	11	.	TRBV20-1	TRBJ2-5	CSATGQETQYF	TGCAGTGCTACGGGCCAAGAGACCCAGTACTTC
.	13	.	TRBV24-1	TRBJ2-1	CATSDRRYNEQFF	TGTGCCACCAGTGACCGACGGTACAATGAGCAGTTCTTC
.	12	.	TRBV4-2	TRBJ2-3	CASATRTDTQYF	TGTGCCAGCGCCACTAGGACAGATACGCAGTATTTT